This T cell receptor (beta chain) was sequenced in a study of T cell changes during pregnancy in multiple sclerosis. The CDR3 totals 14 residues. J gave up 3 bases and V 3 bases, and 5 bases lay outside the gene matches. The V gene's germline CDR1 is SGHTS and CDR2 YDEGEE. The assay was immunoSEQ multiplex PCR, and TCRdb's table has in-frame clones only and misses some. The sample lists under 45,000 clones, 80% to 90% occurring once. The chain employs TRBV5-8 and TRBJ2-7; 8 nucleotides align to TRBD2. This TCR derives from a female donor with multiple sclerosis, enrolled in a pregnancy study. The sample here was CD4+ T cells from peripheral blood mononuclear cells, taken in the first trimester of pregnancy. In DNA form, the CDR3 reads TGTGCCAGCAGCTCCGGGACTAGGGTCTACGAGCAGTACTTC. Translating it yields CASSSGTRVYEQYF.